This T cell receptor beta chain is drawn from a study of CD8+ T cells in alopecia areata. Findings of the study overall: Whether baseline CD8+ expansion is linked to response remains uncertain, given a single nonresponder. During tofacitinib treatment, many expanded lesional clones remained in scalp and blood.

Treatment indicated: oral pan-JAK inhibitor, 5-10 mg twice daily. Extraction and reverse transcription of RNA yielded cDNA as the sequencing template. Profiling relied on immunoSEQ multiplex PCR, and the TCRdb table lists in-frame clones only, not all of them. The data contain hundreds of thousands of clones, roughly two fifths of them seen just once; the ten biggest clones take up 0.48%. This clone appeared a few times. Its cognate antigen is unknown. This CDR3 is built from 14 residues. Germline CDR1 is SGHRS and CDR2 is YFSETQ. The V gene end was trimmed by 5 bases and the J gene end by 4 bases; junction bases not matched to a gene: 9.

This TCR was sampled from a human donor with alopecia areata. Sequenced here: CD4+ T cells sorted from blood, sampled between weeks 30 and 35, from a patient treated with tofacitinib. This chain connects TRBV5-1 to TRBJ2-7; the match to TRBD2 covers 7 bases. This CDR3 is CASRGLAAEYEQYF. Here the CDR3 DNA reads TGCGCCAGCAGGGGGCTAGCGGCCGAATACGAGCAGTACTTC.